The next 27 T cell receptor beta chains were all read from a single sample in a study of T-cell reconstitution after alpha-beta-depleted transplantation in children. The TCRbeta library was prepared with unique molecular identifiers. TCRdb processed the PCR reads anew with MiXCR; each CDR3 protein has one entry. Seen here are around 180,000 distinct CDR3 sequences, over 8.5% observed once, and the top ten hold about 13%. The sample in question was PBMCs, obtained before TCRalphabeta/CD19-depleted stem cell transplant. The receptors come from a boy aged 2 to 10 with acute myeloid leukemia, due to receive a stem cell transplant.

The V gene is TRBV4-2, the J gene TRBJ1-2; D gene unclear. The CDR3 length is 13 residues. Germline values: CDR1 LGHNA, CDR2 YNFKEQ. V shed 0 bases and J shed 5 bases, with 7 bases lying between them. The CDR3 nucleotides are TGTGCCAGCAGCCAAGAGAGAGAATATGGCTACACCTTC. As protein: CASSQEREYGYTF.

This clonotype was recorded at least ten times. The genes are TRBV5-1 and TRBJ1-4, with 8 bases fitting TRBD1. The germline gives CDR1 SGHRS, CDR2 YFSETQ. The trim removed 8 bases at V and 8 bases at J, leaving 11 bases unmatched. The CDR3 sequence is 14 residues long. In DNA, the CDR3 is TGCGCCAGTTCCTTTACAGGGGGGCCGGAAAAACTGTTTTTT. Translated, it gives CASSFTGGPEKLFF.

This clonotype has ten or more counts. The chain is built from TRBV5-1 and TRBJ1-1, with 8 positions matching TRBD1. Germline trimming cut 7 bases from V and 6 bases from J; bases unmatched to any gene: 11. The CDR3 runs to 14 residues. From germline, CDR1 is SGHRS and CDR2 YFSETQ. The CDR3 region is CASSNYRGGSEAFF. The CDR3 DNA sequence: TGCGCCAGCTCTAACTACAGGGGGGGCTCTGAAGCTTTCTTT. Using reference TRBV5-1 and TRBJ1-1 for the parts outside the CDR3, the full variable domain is KAGVTQTPRYLIKTRGQQVTLSCSPISGHRSVSWYQQTPGQGLQFLFEYFSETQRNKGNFPGRFSGRQFSNSRSEMNVSTLELGDSALYLCASSNYRGGSEAFFGQGTRLTVV.

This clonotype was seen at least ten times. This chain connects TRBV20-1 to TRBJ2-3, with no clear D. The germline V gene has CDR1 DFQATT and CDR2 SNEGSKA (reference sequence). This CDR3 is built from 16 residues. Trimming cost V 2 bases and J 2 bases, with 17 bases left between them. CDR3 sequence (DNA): TGCAGTGCTAGACCTCTAAGAGCCCTTAACACAGATACGCAGTATTTT. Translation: CSARPLRALNTDTQYF.

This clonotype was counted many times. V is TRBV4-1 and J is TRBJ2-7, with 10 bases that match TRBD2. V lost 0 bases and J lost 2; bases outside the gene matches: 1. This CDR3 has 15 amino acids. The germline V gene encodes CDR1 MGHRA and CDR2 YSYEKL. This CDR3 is CASSQDLAGAYEQYF. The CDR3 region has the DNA TGCGCCAGCAGCCAAGACCTAGCGGGAGCCTACGAGCAGTACTTC.

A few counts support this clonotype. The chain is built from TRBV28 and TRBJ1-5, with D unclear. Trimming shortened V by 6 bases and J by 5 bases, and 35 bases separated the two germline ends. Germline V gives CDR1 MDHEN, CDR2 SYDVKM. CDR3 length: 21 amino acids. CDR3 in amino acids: CASRKSGDSNLSPPLHQPQHF. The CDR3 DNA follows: TGTGCCAGCAGGAAATCGGGAGACTCTAACCTTAGCCCCCCCCTCCATCAGCCCCAGCATTTT. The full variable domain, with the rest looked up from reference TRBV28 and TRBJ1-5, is DVKVTQSSRYLVKRTGEKVFLECVQDMDHENMFWYRQDPGLGLRLIYFSYDVKMKEKGDIPEGYSVSREKKERFSLILESASTNQTSMYLCASRKSGDSNLSPPLHQPQHFGDGTRLSIL.

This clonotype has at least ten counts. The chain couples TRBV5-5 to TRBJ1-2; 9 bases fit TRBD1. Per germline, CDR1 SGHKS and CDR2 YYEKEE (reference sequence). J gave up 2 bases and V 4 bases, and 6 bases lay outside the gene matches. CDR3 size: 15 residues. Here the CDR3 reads CASSIQGAGNYGYTF. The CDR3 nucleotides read TGTGCCAGCAGCATACAGGGGGCGGGGAACTATGGCTACACCTTC.

The CDR3 is CASSLLGGHSETQYF. As DNA, the CDR3 is TGTGCCAGCAGCTTGTTGGGTGGCCACTCTGAGACCCAGTACTTC. The chain links TRBV7-6 to TRBJ2-5; D call uncertain. Germline V gives CDR1 SGHVS, CDR2 FNYEAQ. This CDR3 is built from 15 residues. Trimming took 3 bases from V and 5 from J, leaving 16 bases between them.

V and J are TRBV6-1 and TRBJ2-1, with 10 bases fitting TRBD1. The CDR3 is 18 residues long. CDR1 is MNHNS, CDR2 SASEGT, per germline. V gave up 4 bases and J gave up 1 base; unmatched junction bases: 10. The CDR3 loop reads CASSGDRGLIRSYNEQFF. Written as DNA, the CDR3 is TGTGCCAGCAGTGGGGACAGGGGTTTGATTAGGTCCTACAATGAGCAGTTCTTC.

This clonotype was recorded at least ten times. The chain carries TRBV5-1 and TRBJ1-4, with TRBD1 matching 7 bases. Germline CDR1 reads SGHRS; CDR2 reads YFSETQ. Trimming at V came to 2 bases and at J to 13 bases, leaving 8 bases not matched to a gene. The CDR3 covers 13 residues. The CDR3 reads CASSFMTGNGLFF. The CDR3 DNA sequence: TGCGCCAGCAGCTTTATGACAGGGAACGGACTGTTTTTT.

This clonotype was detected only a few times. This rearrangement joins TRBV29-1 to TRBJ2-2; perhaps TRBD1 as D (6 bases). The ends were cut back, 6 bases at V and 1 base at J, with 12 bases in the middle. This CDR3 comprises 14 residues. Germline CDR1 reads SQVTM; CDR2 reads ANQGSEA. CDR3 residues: CSVTGIGNTGELFF. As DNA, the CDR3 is TGCAGCGTCACAGGGATCGGGAACACCGGGGAGCTGTTTTTT.

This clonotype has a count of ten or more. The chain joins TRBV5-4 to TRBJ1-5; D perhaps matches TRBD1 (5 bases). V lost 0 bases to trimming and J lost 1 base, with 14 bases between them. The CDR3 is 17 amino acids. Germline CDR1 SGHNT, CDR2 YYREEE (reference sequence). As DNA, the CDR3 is TGTGCCAGCAGCTTGGGACCGGGGGACGGGAGCAATCAGCCCCAGCATTTT. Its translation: CASSLGPGDGSNQPQHF.

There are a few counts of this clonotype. The CDR3 region has the DNA TGTGCCAGTAGTTCCCAGGAGGAGGGGTTAAGGCGCTACACCTTC. Protein sequence: CASSSQEEGLRRYTF. The chain joins TRBV19 to TRBJ1-2, with D perhaps matching TRBD1 (5 bases). The V and J ends lost 5 bases and 9 bases respectively, with 22 bases between them. The CDR3 consists of 15 residues. CDR1 is LNHDA and CDR2 is SQIVND in the germline V gene (reference sequence).

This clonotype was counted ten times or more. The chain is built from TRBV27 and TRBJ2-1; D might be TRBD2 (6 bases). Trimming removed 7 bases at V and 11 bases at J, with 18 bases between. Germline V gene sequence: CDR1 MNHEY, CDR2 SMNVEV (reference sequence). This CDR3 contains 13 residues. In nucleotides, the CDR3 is TGTGCCAGCACCCCGGGCGGGGCTGTACAGCAGTTCTTC. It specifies CASTPGGAVQQFF.

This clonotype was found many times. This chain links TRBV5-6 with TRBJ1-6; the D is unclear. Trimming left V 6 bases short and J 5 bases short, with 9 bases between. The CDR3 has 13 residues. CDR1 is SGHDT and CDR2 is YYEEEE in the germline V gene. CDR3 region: CASTGRDNSPLHF. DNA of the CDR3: TGTGCCAGCACCGGACGGGATAATTCACCCCTCCACTTT. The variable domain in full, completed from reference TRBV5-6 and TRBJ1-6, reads DAGVTQSPTHLIKTRGQQVTLRCSPKSGHDTVSWYQQALGQGPQFIFQYYEEEERQRGNFPDRFSGHQFPNYSSELNVNALLLGDSALYLCASTGRDNSPLHFGNGTRLTVT.

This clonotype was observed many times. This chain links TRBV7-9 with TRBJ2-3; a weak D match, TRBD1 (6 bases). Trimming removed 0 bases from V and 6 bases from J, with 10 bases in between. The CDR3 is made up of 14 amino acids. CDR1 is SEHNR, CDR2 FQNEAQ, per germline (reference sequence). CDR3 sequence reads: CASSLAAGADTQYF. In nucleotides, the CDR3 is TGTGCCAGCAGCTTAGCCGCAGGGGCGGATACGCAGTATTTT.

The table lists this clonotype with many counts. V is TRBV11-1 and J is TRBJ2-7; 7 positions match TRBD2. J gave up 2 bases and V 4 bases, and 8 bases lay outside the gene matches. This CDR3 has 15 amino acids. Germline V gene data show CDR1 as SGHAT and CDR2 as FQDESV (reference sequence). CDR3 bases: TGTGCCAGCAGCTCCCAAGCTAGCGGCCCCTACGAGCAGTACTTC. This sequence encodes CASSSQASGPYEQYF.

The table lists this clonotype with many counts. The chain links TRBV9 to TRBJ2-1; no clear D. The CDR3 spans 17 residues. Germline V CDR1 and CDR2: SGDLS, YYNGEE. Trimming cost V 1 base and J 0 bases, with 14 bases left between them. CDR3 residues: CASSVSTAVSSYNEQFF. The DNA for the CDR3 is TGTGCCAGCAGCGTATCTACCGCGGTGAGCTCCTACAATGAGCAGTTCTTC.

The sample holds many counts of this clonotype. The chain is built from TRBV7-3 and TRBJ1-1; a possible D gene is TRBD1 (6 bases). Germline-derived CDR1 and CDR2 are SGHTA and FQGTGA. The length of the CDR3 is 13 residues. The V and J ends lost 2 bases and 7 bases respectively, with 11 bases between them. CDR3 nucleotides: TGTGCCAGCAGCTTAGCAGGGGCGGGTGAAGCTTTCTTT. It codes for CASSLAGAGEAFF.

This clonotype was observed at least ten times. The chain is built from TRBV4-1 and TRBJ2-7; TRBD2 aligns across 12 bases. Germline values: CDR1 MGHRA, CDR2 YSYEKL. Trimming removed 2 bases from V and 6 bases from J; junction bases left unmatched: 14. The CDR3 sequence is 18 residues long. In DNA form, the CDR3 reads TGCGCCAGCAGCCAACCCGGGACTAGCGGGCCTTCATCGCGCGAGCAGTACGTC. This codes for CASSQPGTSGPSSREQYV.

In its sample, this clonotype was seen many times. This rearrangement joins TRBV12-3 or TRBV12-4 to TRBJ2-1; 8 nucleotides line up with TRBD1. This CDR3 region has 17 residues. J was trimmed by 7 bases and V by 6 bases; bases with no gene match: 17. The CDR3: CASSSLFDGTGHNEQFF. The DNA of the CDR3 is TGTGCCAGCAGCTCCCTCTTCGACGGGACAGGTCATAATGAGCAGTTCTTC.

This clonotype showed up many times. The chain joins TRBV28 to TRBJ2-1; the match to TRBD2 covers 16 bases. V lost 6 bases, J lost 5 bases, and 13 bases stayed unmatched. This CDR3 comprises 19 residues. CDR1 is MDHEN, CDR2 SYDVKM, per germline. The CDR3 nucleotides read TGTGCCAGCAGCCCATTGCTACCGGGACTAGCGGGAGGGAACAATGAGCAGTTCTTC. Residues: CASSPLLPGLAGGNNEQFF.

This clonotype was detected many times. CDR3: CASSQFLRTGGLLSGANVLTF. CDR3 DNA: TGTGCCAGCAGCCAATTCCTACGGACAGGGGGCTTATTGTCTGGGGCCAACGTCCTGACTTTC. V gene TRBV3-1 combines with J gene TRBJ2-6; 11 bases are shared with TRBD1. Per the germline V gene, CDR1 is LGHDT and CDR2 is YNNKEL (reference sequence). The CDR3 consists of 21 residues. V lost 2 bases to trimming and J lost 1 base; unmatched junction nucleotides: 13.

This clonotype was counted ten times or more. The CDR3 region has the DNA TGTGCCAGCAGCTTGGATCGGTATCTAGCCAAAAACATTCAGTACTTC. As protein: CASSLDRYLAKNIQYF. The chain is built from TRBV5-6 and TRBJ2-4, with D hard to call. Germline CDR1 and CDR2: SGHDT and YYEEEE. The V and J ends lost 0 bases and 0 bases respectively, with 10 bases between them. CDR3 length equals 16 residues. The full variable domain, completed using reference TRBV5-6 and TRBJ2-4, is DAGVTQSPTHLIKTRGQQVTLRCSPKSGHDTVSWYQQALGQGPQFIFQYYEEEERQRGNFPDRFSGHQFPNYSSELNVNALLLGDSALYLCASSLDRYLAKNIQYFGAGTRLSVL.

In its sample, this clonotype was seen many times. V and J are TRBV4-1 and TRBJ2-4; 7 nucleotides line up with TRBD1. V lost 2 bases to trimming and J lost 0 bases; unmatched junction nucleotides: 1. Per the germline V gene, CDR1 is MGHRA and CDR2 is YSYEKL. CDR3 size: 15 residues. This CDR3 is CASSQRGLAKNIQYF. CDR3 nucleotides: TGCGCCAGCAGCCAAAGGGGGCTAGCCAAAAACATTCAGTACTTC.

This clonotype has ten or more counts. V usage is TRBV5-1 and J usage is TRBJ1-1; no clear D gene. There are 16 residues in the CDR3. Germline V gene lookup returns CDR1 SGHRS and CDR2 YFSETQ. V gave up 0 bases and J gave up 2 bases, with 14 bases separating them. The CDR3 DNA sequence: TGCGCCAGCAGCTTGGCCGCGGTACAGTCAAACACTGAAGCTTTCTTT. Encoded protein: CASSLAAVQSNTEAFF.

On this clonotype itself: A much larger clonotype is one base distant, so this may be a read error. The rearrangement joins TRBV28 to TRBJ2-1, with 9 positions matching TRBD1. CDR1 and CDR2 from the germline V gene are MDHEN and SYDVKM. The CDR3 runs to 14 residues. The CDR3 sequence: CASGGDRDYNEHFF. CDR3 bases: TGTGCCAGCGGCGGGGACAGGGACTACAATGAGCATTTCTTC.